Following are 14 T cell receptor beta chains from one sample sequenced in a study of shared clonotypes between healthy human individuals. The data were produced by immunoSEQ multiplex PCR, yet TCRdb's version contains in-frame clones alone and is incomplete. The sample gives 1,500,000 or so clones, over 95% of which show up once; approximately 1.1% is in the top ten. The sample consisted of naive CD4+ T cells sorted from blood. The sample's subset: CD45RA+ positively selected. The receptors shown here come from a man aged 25 to 40 in good health.

This chain connects TRBV5-4 to TRBJ2-3, with a tentative D call TRBD1 (6 bases). From germline, CDR1 is SGHNT and CDR2 YYREEE (reference sequence). The CDR3 runs to 14 residues. V was shortened by 3 bases and J by 1 base, with 9 bases between the two germline ends. CDR3 sequence: CASSYRVGTDTQYF. The DNA for the CDR3 is TGTGCCAGCAGCTACAGGGTCGGCACAGATACGCAGTATTTT.

The V and J genes are TRBV19 and TRBJ1-4; D gene uncertain. V lost 6 bases and J lost 8, with 13 bases in between. CDR1 is LNHDA, CDR2 SQIVND, per germline (reference sequence). This CDR3 is 13 amino acids long. The CDR3 DNA reads as TGTGCCAGTAGGCTGAAGGGCAGGGAAAAACTGTTTTTT. Translation gives CASRLKGREKLFF.

V is TRBV10-3 and J is TRBJ2-1; 9 bases align to TRBD1. CDR3 length equals 15 residues. Germline V gives CDR1 ENHRY, CDR2 SYGVKD. J lost 7 bases, V lost 3 bases, and 7 bases had no gene match. CDR3 sequence (DNA): TGTGCCATCAGTGAACAGGGGGCGAGTATTAATGAGCAGTTCTTC. Its translation: CAISEQGASINEQFF.

The J gene is TRBJ2-6, the V gene TRBV18, with D possibly TRBD1 on 5 matching bases. Germline V gene sequence: CDR1 KGHSH, CDR2 LQKENI. V was clipped by 6 bases and J by 2 bases, with 20 bases between them. This CDR3 is built from 18 residues. In DNA form, the CDR3 reads TGTGCCAGCTCCCCAATTGGACACCATACCCCTGGGGCCAACGTCCTGACTTTC. Its protein is CASSPIGHHTPGANVLTF. The whole variable domain, remainder taken from reference TRBV18 and TRBJ2-6, is NAGVMQNPRHLVRRRGQEARLRCSPMKGHSHVYWYRQLPEEGLKFMVYLQKENIIDESGMPKERFSAEFPKEGPSILRIQQVVRGDSAAYFCASSPIGHHTPGANVLTFGAGSRLTVL.

This clone was detected only a few times. This chain joins TRBV29-1 and TRBJ1-1, with unresolved D. The germline CDR1 and CDR2 sequences are SQVTM and ANQGSEA. V lost 6 bases and J lost 2, with 16 bases in between. The CDR3 loop spans 14 amino acids. This chain's CDR3 is CSVATEISNTEAFF. The CDR3 nucleotides read TGCAGCGTAGCCACAGAAATTAGTAACACTGAAGCTTTCTTT. The full variable domain, its missing parts supplied by reference TRBV29-1 and TRBJ1-1, is SAVISQKPSRDICQRGTSLTIQCQVDSQVTMMFWYRQQPGQSLTLIATANQGSEATYESGFVIDKFPISRPNLTFSTLTVSNMSPEDSSIYLCSVATEISNTEAFFGQGTRLTVV.

The chain employs TRBV7-2 and TRBJ2-3, with D perhaps TRBD2 (6 bases). CDR3 length: 15 residues. The germline V gene encodes CDR1 SGHTA and CDR2 FQGNSA. V lost 2 bases to trimming and J lost 0 bases, with 9 bases between them. CDR3 region: CASSLLALSTDTQYF. CDR3 bases: TGTGCCAGCAGCTTACTAGCGCTGAGCACAGATACGCAGTATTTT.

The rearrangement joins TRBV6-6 to TRBJ1-5; maybe TRBD1 (5 bases). The germline V gene encodes CDR1 MNHNY and CDR2 SVGAGI (reference sequence). V dropped 8 bases and J dropped 15 bases, with 26 bases sitting between them. CDR3 length: 14 amino acids. CDR3 region: CASLGTDRALERHF. The DNA of the CDR3 is TGTGCCAGCCTAGGGACCGACCGGGCCTTAGAACGGCATTTT.

In regard to this clone: Other DNA sequences in the sample encode the same CDR3. This sequence joins TRBV9 and TRBJ2-5; D gene unclear. The CDR3 totals 13 residues. The V and J ends lost 4 bases and 5 bases respectively, with 12 bases between them. In germline, CDR1 is SGDLS, CDR2 YYNGEE. The CDR3 loop reads CASSPRLGETQYF. CDR3 in DNA: TGTGCCAGCAGCCCCCGTCTCGGGGAGACCCAGTACTTC. The complete variable domain, with remaining parts taken from reference TRBV9 and TRBJ2-5, reads DSGVTQTPKHLITATGQRVTLRCSPRSGDLSVYWYQQSLDQGLQFLIQYYNGEERAKGNILERFSAQQFPDLHSELNLSSLELGDSALYFCASSPRLGETQYFGPGTRLLVL.

This sequence joins TRBV27 and TRBJ2-2; perhaps TRBD1 as D (5 bases). In germline, CDR1 is MNHEY, CDR2 SMNVEV (reference sequence). The CDR3 runs to 13 residues. Trimming pared 5 bases from V and 5 bases from J, leaving 9 bases between. The CDR3 DNA reads as TGTGCCAGCAGTAGGCCAGGGACCGGGGAGCTGTTTTTT. As protein: CASSRPGTGELFF.

The chain links TRBV5-1 to TRBJ1-1; TRBD1 agrees at 8 bases. V was clipped by 0 bases and J by 3 bases; unmatched bases: 4. Germline V gives CDR1 SGHRS, CDR2 YFSETQ. The CDR3 covers 15 residues. Here the CDR3 reads CASSLATGGDTEAFF. The CDR3 DNA follows: TGCGCCAGCAGCTTGGCCACAGGGGGGGACACTGAAGCTTTCTTT.

The rearrangement joins TRBV6-6 to TRBJ2-6; no clear D gene. The germline V gene has CDR1 MNHNY and CDR2 SVGAGI (reference sequence). The CDR3 runs 14 residues. V was shortened by 2 bases and J by 3 bases, with 5 bases between the two germline ends. The CDR3 DNA reads TGTGCCAGCAGTTACGCCTATGGGGCCAACGTCCTGACTTTC. This encodes CASSYAYGANVLTF.

This clone was picked up one time. The chain recombines TRBV11-2 with TRBJ2-7; 9 bases fit TRBD1. The J segment lost 2 bases and the V segment lost 5 bases, leaving 10 bases of the junction unmatched. This CDR3 has 16 amino acids. In germline, CDR1 is SGHAT, CDR2 FQNNGV. The CDR3 nucleotides are TGTGCCAGCAGCCTCTCCGGGACAGGGTCTACCTACGAGCAGTACTTC. Protein product: CASSLSGTGSTYEQYF.

The chain combines TRBV18 with TRBJ2-3; D possibly corresponds to TRBD2 (6 bases). V dropped 1 base and J dropped 6 bases, with 17 bases sitting between them. Germline V gene data show CDR1 as KGHSH and CDR2 as LQKENI. There are 16 residues in the CDR3. As DNA, the CDR3 is TGTGCCAGCTCACCACGGGGTAGCGGTGGCCGGGATACGCAGTATTTT. It specifies CASSPRGSGGRDTQYF.

The chain is built from TRBV28 and TRBJ1-1, with D perhaps TRBD1 (6 bases). Trimming stripped 7 bases from V and 1 base from J, with 10 bases between. The CDR3 spans 13 residues. Germline CDR1 and CDR2: MDHEN and SYDVKM. The DNA of the CDR3 is TGTGCCAGCATTGGGGGGGCGAACACTGAAGCTTTCTTT. Translation: CASIGGANTEAFF.